Presented here are 27 T cell receptor beta chains from one specimen sequenced in a study of T cells after yellow fever vaccination. TCRdb itself ran the 5' RACE reads through MiXCR, one entry per CDR3 protein. Among 300,000 to 400,000 distinct CDR3 sequences listed, about 6% were seen once. The starting material was PBMCs, obtained 5 days after the yellow fever booster vaccination. These receptors were taken from a man aged 30 to 39 who received the YFV17D yellow fever vaccine.

This clonotype appeared many times. The chain employs TRBV7-2 and TRBJ2-3; D is uncertain. This CDR3 comprises 12 residues. V lost 1 base and J 7 bases, leaving 6 bases between the germline ends. Per the germline V gene, CDR1 is SGHTA and CDR2 is FQGNSA. The DNA for the CDR3 is TGTGCCAGCAGCTTAGGTGGAAATACGCAGTATTTT. Residues: CASSLGGNTQYF. Using reference TRBV7-2 and TRBJ2-3 for the parts outside the CDR3, the full variable domain is GAGVSQSPSNKVTEKGKDVELRCDPISGHTALYWYRQSLGQGLEFLIYFQGNSAPDKSGLPSDRFSAERTGGSVSTLTIQRTQQEDSAVYLCASSLGGNTQYFGPGTRLTVL.

This clonotype was observed many times. The rearrangement links TRBV4-3 to TRBJ2-5; weak D call: TRBD2 (7 bases). The ends were cut back, 1 base at V and 2 bases at J, with 20 bases in the middle. Germline V lookup: CDR1 LGHNA, CDR2 YSLEER. The CDR3 runs 18 residues. The CDR3 DNA sequence: TGCGCCAGCAGCCAAGGAGGGGGAATAGCGGGCACGCAAGAGACCCAGTACTTC. Translated, it gives CASSQGGGIAGTQETQYF.

This clonotype was detected many times. The CDR3 nucleotides read TGCAGTGCTAGGGGGGGGAGGGCCGGAGATACGCAGTATTTT. It specifies CSARGGRAGDTQYF. The chain couples TRBV20-1 to TRBJ2-3; 7 bases agree with TRBD2. The CDR3 loop spans 14 amino acids. The J segment lost 5 bases and the V segment lost 3 bases, leaving 8 bases of the junction unmatched. CDR1 is DFQATT and CDR2 is SNEGSKA in the germline V gene (reference sequence).

This sequence joins TRBV18 and TRBJ2-3; either TRBD1 or TRBD2 may supply D (5 bases each). The germline gives CDR1 KGHSH, CDR2 LQKENI. Trimming removed 8 bases from V and 6 bases from J, with 18 bases in between. The CDR3 is made up of 14 amino acids. The DNA of the CDR3 is TGTGCCAGCCTGAGGGGCGCAAAGGACGATACGCAGTATTTT. Its translation is CASLRGAKDDTQYF.

The chain combines TRBV28 with TRBJ2-2; 7 positions match TRBD2. V lost 5 bases, J lost 4 bases, and 4 bases stayed unmatched. CDR3 length equals 14 residues. The germline V gene has CDR1 MDHEN and CDR2 SYDVKM. The CDR3 loop is CASSPSGTTGELFF. The CDR3 nucleotides read TGTGCCAGCAGTCCCAGCGGGACCACCGGGGAGCTGTTTTTT.

This clonotype was picked up many times. The chain is built from TRBV13 and TRBJ2-7; D is perhaps TRBD1 or TRBD2 (5 bases each). The V gene lost 2 bases and the J gene lost 8 bases, with 7 bases spanning the gap. Germline V lookup: CDR1 PRHDT, CDR2 FYEKMQ (reference sequence). This CDR3 region has 11 residues. The CDR3 sequence: CASSLRGQQYF. The CDR3 DNA reads TGTGCCAGCAGCTTACGGGGCCAGCAGTACTTC.

This rearrangement joins TRBV20-1 to TRBJ2-1; D might be TRBD2 (5 bases). The CDR3 runs 16 residues. V was trimmed by 3 bases and J by 0 bases, leaving 15 bases between them. Germline-derived CDR1 and CDR2 are DFQATT and SNEGSKA (reference sequence). The DNA for the CDR3 is TGCAGTGCTAGTGGAGGAATGGGGAGCTCCTACAATGAGCAGTTCTTC. Its protein product is CSASGGMGSSYNEQFF.

Only a few counts were recorded for this clonotype. The chain couples TRBV30 to TRBJ2-4; no reliable D call. CDR3 length: 12 residues. Germline-derived CDR1 and CDR2 are GTSNPN and SVGIG (reference sequence). V was shortened by 1 base and J by 6 bases, with 7 bases between the two germline ends. The CDR3 DNA reads TGTGCCTGGAGTGCCTCACGAAACATTCAGTACTTC. Amino acid sequence: CAWSASRNIQYF.

This clonotype appeared many times. This chain joins TRBV6-5 and TRBJ2-3; D not resolved. Germline CDR1 reads MNHEY; CDR2 reads SVGAGI. This CDR3 is built from 12 residues. The V end lost 0 bases, the J end lost 4 bases, and 2 bases lay between the germline ends. DNA for the CDR3: TGTGCCAGCAGTTACTCCCCAGATACGCAGTATTTT. Its protein is CASSYSPDTQYF.

In this sample, this clonotype turned up many times. The chain carries TRBV6-2 or TRBV6-3 and TRBJ1-5, with D perhaps matching TRBD1 (5 bases). There are 15 residues in the CDR3. The germline CDR1 and CDR2 sequences are MNHEY and SVGEGT. V was pared by 6 bases and J by 6 bases, with 18 bases between. CDR3 residues: CASSPGTVRRQPQHF. CDR3 sequence (DNA): TGTGCCAGCAGCCCCGGGACGGTTCGTCGTCAGCCCCAGCATTTT.

Many counts were recorded for this clonotype. The gene calls are TRBV29-1 and TRBJ2-4, with 9 bases that match TRBD1. From germline, CDR1 is SQVTM and CDR2 ANQGSEA. The ends lost 7 bases at V and 6 bases at J; junction bases unmatched: 10. The CDR3 loop spans 14 amino acids. CDR3 DNA: TGCAGCGCCCAGGACAGGGGCAGGATAAACATTCAGTACTTC. It specifies CSAQDRGRINIQYF.

V usage is TRBV23-1 and J usage is TRBJ2-1; 9 positions agree with TRBD1. TRBV23-1 is an open reading frame whose function is uncertain. V gave up 9 bases and J gave up 8 bases; unmatched junction bases: 8. CDR3 size: 13 residues. This CDR3 is CARGQGGGHEQFF. The CDR3 DNA reads TGCGCCAGGGGACAGGGTGGGGGTCATGAGCAGTTCTTC.

This clonotype occurred a few times. This chain joins TRBV7-2 and TRBJ2-5; weak D call: TRBD1 (5 bases). Germline CDR1 SGHTA, CDR2 FQGNSA. The CDR3 length is 13 residues. Trimming removed 6 bases from V and 4 bases from J, with 12 bases in between. CDR3 amino acids: CASRYGQVETQYF. In nucleotides, the CDR3 is TGTGCCAGCAGATACGGACAAGTAGAGACCCAGTACTTC.

The chain links TRBV7-2 to TRBJ1-2; TRBD1 matches 7 bases. The germline gives CDR1 SGHTA, CDR2 FQGNSA. The CDR3 totals 13 residues. Trimming cost V 4 bases and J 7 bases; bases outside gene matches: 6. In DNA form, the CDR3 reads TGTGCCAGCAGCTCCACGACAGGGTTTGGCTACACCTTC. This gives the protein CASSSTTGFGYTF.

This clonotype was seen repeatedly, ten times or more. The gene calls are TRBV4-3 and TRBJ2-7; D tentatively fits TRBD1 or TRBD2 (5 bases each). V lost 4 bases to trimming and J lost 6 bases, with 13 bases between them. There are 13 residues in the CDR3. Germline CDR1 is LGHNA and CDR2 is YSLEER. DNA for the CDR3: TGCGCCAGCAGCCGTTACCTCGGGGCCGAGCAGTACTTC. Residues: CASSRYLGAEQYF.

This clonotype was detected many times. This chain joins TRBV18 and TRBJ1-1, with D uncertain. CDR3 length: 16 residues. The ends were cut back, 1 base at V and 0 bases at J, with 12 bases in the middle. In germline, CDR1 is KGHSH, CDR2 LQKENI. The CDR3 nucleotides read TGTGCCAGCTCACCACTACGTGCAGCATTGAACACTGAAGCTTTCTTT. Translation: CASSPLRAALNTEAFF.

This clonotype was detected only a few times. The CDR3 here is CASSLGSRLSGNTIYF. The DNA of the CDR3 is TGTGCCAGCAGTTTGGGGTCTCGGCTCTCTGGAAACACCATATATTTT. The chain uses TRBV28 and TRBJ1-3; D is ambiguous. V dropped 3 bases and J dropped 0 bases, with 12 bases sitting between them. This CDR3 has 16 residues. In germline, CDR1 is MDHEN, CDR2 SYDVKM.

This clonotype was counted at least ten times. The rearrangement joins TRBV4-3 to TRBJ2-7; D possibly corresponds to TRBD2 (5 bases). This CDR3 is 17 amino acids long. Germline V gives CDR1 LGHNA, CDR2 YSLEER. V lost 0 bases to trimming and J lost 2 bases, with 17 bases between them. CDR3 in DNA: TGCGCCAGCAGCCAAGAATGGGTAGCGACATTACCCTACGAGCAGTACTTC. As protein: CASSQEWVATLPYEQYF.

This clonotype was detected many times. The CDR3 is CASSWGTGGAADTQYF. The CDR3, as DNA: TGCGCCAGCAGCTGGGGTACAGGGGGCGCCGCAGATACGCAGTATTTT. This chain joins TRBV5-1 and TRBJ2-3; TRBD1 aligns across 9 bases. In germline, CDR1 is SGHRS, CDR2 YFSETQ. This CDR3 is built from 16 residues. V trimming: 3 bases; J trimming: 4 bases; junction bases outside the gene matches: 9.

This clonotype came up many times. CDR3 region: CASSSGQGTNQPQHF. The CDR3 DNA reads TGTGCCAGCAGTTCCGGGCAGGGCACCAATCAGCCCCAGCATTTT. V usage is TRBV27 and J usage is TRBJ1-5, with D maybe TRBD1 (5 bases). In germline, CDR1 is MNHEY, CDR2 SMNVEV (reference sequence). Trimming removed 4 bases from V and 3 bases from J, with 13 bases in between. This CDR3 has 15 amino acids.

This sequence joins TRBV21-1 and TRBJ2-3; the D segment call TRBD1 is taken from the table without a DNA check. TRBV21-1 is a recognized pseudogene. The CDR3 is 15 residues long. The CDR3: CASRRQGLRTDTQYF. The CDR3 DNA is TGTGCCAGCAGGAGACAGGGTTTGCGTACAGATACGCAGTATTTT.

The chain links TRBV12-3 or TRBV12-4 to TRBJ2-7; D unresolved. The CDR3 totals 14 residues. Trimming pared 3 bases from V and 6 bases from J, leaving 15 bases between. CDR3 nucleotide sequence: TGTGCCAGCAGTTTTCGGCTCCCTGGTGTCGAGCAGTACTTC. This sequence encodes CASSFRLPGVEQYF.

The chain is built from TRBV12-3 or TRBV12-4 and TRBJ2-2; possible D gene TRBD2, 5 bases. Trimming stripped 4 bases from V and 0 bases from J, with 18 bases between. The CDR3 sequence is 18 residues long. The CDR3 region has the DNA TGTGCCAGCAGTTCTCCCACCGGAGGAACGACGAACACCGGGGAGCTGTTTTTT. This sequence encodes CASSSPTGGTTNTGELFF.

This clonotype turned up a few times. This chain joins TRBV20-1 and TRBJ1-6; a weak D match, TRBD1 (5 bases). Germline loops: CDR1 DFQATT, CDR2 SNEGSKA (reference sequence). The CDR3 contains 11 residues. The CDR3: CGSLGVSPLHF. CDR3 nucleotides: TGCGGTTCGCTGGGGGTCTCACCCCTCCACTTT.

The chain's CDR3 is CSAKSWRSYEQYF. CDR3 coding DNA: TGCAGCGCAAAAAGCTGGAGATCCTACGAGCAGTACTTC. The rearrangement links TRBV29-1 to TRBJ2-7; no clear D. The CDR3 has 13 residues. Per germline, CDR1 SQVTM and CDR2 ANQGSEA. V lost 7 bases and J 1 base, leaving 14 bases between the germline ends.

This clonotype showed up many times. The chain links TRBV30 to TRBJ2-1; D ambiguous. This CDR3 region has 10 residues. Trimming left V 5 bases short and J 7 bases short, with 6 bases between. CDR1 and CDR2 (germline): GTSNPN, SVGIG (reference sequence). CDR3 DNA: TGTGCCTGGTTGACGAATGAGCAGTTCTTC. This gives the protein CAWLTNEQFF. Combining the CDR3 with reference TRBV30 and TRBJ2-1 gives the whole variable domain SQTIHQWPATLVQPVGSPLSLECTVEGTSNPNLYWYRQAAGRGLQLLFYSVGIGQISSEVPQNLSASRPQDRQFILSSKKLLLSDSGFYLCAWLTNEQFFGPGTRLTVL.

This clonotype turned up a few times. The J gene is TRBJ2-4, the V gene TRBV3-1; D possibly corresponds to TRBD2 (6 bases). The length of the CDR3 is 19 residues. The V and J ends lost 1 base and 4 bases respectively, with 23 bases between them. CDR1 is LGHDT and CDR2 is YNNKEL in the germline V gene (reference sequence). CDR3 sequence reads: CASSQGEVRNLEGKNIQYF. The CDR3 DNA reads TGTGCCAGCAGCCAAGGGGAGGTGAGGAACTTGGAGGGTAAAAACATTCAGTACTTC.